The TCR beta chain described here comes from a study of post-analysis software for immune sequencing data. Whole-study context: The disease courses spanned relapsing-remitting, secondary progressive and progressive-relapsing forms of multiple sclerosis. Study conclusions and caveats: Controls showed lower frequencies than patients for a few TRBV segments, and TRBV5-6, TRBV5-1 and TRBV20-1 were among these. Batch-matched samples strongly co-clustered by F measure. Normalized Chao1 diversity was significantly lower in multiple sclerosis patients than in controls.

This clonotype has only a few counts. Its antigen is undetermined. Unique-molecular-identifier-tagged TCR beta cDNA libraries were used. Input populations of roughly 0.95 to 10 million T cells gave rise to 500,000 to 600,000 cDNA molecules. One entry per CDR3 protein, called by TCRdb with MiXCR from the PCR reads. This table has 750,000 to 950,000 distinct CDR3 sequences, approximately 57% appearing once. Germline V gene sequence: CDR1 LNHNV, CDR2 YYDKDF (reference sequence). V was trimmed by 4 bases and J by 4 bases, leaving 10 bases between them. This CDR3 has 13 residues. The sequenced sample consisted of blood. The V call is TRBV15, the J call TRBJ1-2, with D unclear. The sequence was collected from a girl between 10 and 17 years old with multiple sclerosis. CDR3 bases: TGTGCCACCAGCACACCCCCCGGCTATGGCTACACCTTC. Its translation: CATSTPPGYGYTF.